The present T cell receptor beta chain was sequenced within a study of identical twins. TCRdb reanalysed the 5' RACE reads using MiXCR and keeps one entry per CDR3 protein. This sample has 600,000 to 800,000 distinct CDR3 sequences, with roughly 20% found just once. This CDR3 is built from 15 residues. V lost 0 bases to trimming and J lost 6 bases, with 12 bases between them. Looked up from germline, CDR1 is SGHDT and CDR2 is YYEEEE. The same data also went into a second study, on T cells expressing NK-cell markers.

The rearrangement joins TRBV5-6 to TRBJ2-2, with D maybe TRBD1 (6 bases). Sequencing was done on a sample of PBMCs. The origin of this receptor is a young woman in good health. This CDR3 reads CASSLDRARAGELFF. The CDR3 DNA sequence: TGTGCCAGCAGCTTGGACAGGGCACGCGCCGGGGAGCTGTTTTTT.